These 23 T cell receptor beta chains were all obtained from the same sample, sequenced in a study of T cells in Graves' hyperthyroidism and ophthalmopathy (dated by TCRdb to the late 2010s). Library creation used multiplex PCR. Sequencing was carried out with an Illumina HiSeq 2000. TCR beta CDR3 regions were amplified from RNA transcripts. For the first round of RT-PCR on the TCR CDR3, the HTBI primer set was used together with the Qiagen OneStep RT-PCR kit. TCRdb handled the public reads itself, with Q25 trimming in fastp and clone calling in MiXCR, and kept productive beta chains. When rows share a CDR3 protein, they turn into one entry using the most common DNA and genes. This sample holds 40,000 to 60,000 distinct CDR3 sequences; approximately 53% were observed only once. 30% to 40% of the sample lies in the top ten. The source material was peripheral blood or thyroid tissue (not recorded which). The receptor set was obtained from a man aged 18 to 30 with Graves' hyperthyroidism.

This clonotype was seen a single time. The chain combines TRBV6-5 with TRBJ1-4; 8 nucleotides match TRBD1. J lost 2 bases, V lost 5 bases, and 4 bases had no gene match. Per the germline V gene, CDR1 is MNHEY and CDR2 is SVGAGI. CDR3 length: 15 residues. The CDR3 DNA is TGTGCCAGCAGTGCGGACAGGGCGACTAATGAAAAACTGTTTTTT. Its protein product is CASSADRATNEKLFF.

This clonotype was observed at least ten times. The rearrangement links TRBV9 to TRBJ1-5, with a weak D call TRBD1 (6 bases). There are 15 residues in the CDR3. The V gene's germline CDR1 is SGDLS and CDR2 YYNGEE. Trimming stripped 1 base from V and 9 bases from J, with 17 bases between. In nucleotides, the CDR3 is TGTGCCAGCAGCGTACATTGGGGCAGGGGATCGCCCCAGCATTTT. This encodes CASSVHWGRGSPQHF.

There are many counts of this clonotype. This chain connects TRBV5-1 to TRBJ2-7; TRBD1 matches 7 bases. The CDR3 sequence is 15 residues long. Germline CDR1 SGHRS, CDR2 YFSETQ. The V and J ends lost 0 bases and 3 bases, in that order; junction bases with no gene match: 6. The CDR3 reads CASSLVPGGIYEQYF. DNA for the CDR3: TGCGCCAGCAGCTTGGTACCAGGGGGAATCTACGAGCAGTACTTC.

There are many counts of this clonotype. At one of its ends the junction is not consistent with the germline gene, which may arise from a read error. This chain links TRBV30 with TRBJ2-7, with a weak D call TRBD1 (6 bases). Germline V gene sequence: CDR1 GTSNPN, CDR2 SVGIG (reference sequence). This CDR3 contains 12 residues. The CDR3, as DNA: TGTGCCTGGAGCGACGACACTCGGCAGGGGTCCTTC. Translated: CAWSDDTRQGSF.

The chain uses TRBV15 and TRBJ2-2; TRBD1 matches at 8 bases. The V gene end was trimmed by 1 base and the J gene end by 5 bases; junction bases not matched to a gene: 6. The CDR3 has 16 amino acids. Germline lookup yields CDR1 LNHNV and CDR2 YYDKDF (reference sequence). CDR3: CATSRAGQGRTGELFF. CDR3 nucleotides: TGTGCCACCAGCAGAGCCGGACAGGGTCGGACCGGGGAGCTGTTTTTT.

The chain has TRBV20-1 and TRBJ2-7; 8 bases agree with TRBD2. Germline V lookup: CDR1 DFQATT, CDR2 SNEGSKA (reference sequence). Trimming at V came to 3 bases and at J to 2 bases, leaving 0 bases not matched to a gene. This CDR3 has 12 amino acids. The CDR3 protein is CSASGRAYEQYF. CDR3 nucleotide sequence: TGCAGTGCTAGCGGGAGGGCCTACGAGCAGTACTTC.

This clonotype was seen only a few times. The J gene is TRBJ2-3, the V gene TRBV11-2, with TRBD2 matching 11 bases. J lost 3 bases, V lost 3 bases, and 8 bases had no gene match. Germline V gene sequence: CDR1 SGHAT, CDR2 FQNNGV. The CDR3 totals 17 residues. The DNA of the CDR3 is TGTGCCAGCAGCTTTAATAGCGGGAGGGCGGGAACAGATACGCAGTATTTT. Its protein product is CASSFNSGRAGTDTQYF.

Only a few counts were recorded for this clonotype. The CDR3 protein is CASSPPGSGISYEQYF. The CDR3 DNA is TGTGCCAGCAGTCCCCCGGGTAGCGGGATCTCCTACGAGCAGTACTTC. The rearrangement joins TRBV28 to TRBJ2-7; 8 nucleotides match TRBD2. This CDR3 comprises 16 residues. Germline V CDR1 and CDR2: MDHEN, SYDVKM. Trimming at V came to 5 bases and at J to 0 bases, leaving 9 bases not matched to a gene.

The V gene is TRBV12-3 or TRBV12-4, the J gene TRBJ1-1; the D is unclear. With 7 bases removed from V and 2 bases from J, the gap between germline ends came to 17 bases. The CDR3 runs to 15 residues. The CDR3 DNA sequence: TGTGCCAGCAAATCAGGCCCTCTGCCTAACACTGAAGCTTTCTTT. Translated: CASKSGPLPNTEAFF.

J is TRBJ1-5 and V is TRBV7-2, with D perhaps matching TRBD1 (6 bases). This CDR3 spans 14 amino acids. V lost 6 bases to trimming and J lost 5 bases, with 14 bases between them. Germline CDR1 and CDR2: SGHTA and FQGNSA. CDR3 DNA: TGTGCCAGCAGTGGGGGCGGGGGAGATCAGCCCCAGCATTTT. This translates into CASSGGGGDQPQHF.

With respect to this clonotype: A junction end diverges from the germline sequence, so it may reflect a read error. The gene calls are TRBV7-2 and TRBJ1-4, with 7 positions matching TRBD1. The CDR3 spans 14 residues. CDR1 SGHTA and CDR2 FQGNSA come from the germline V gene. The CDR3 here is CASSPGRTGEKLLF. CDR3 nucleotide sequence: TGTGCCAGCAGCCCCGGTAGGACAGGCGAAAAACTGCTTTTT.

This rearrangement joins TRBV14 to TRBJ1-1; D remains ambiguous. Germline assignment: CDR1 SGHDN and CDR2 FVKESK. Trimming removed 3 bases from V and 6 bases from J, with 14 bases in between. This CDR3 is 14 amino acids long. The CDR3 DNA is TGTGCCAGCAGCCATTTATCCCTATTCGCTGAAGCTTTCTTT. As protein: CASSHLSLFAEAFF.

The gene calls are TRBV10-2 and TRBJ1-1; 8 nucleotides match TRBD1. The CDR3 totals 14 residues. CDR1 WSHSY and CDR2 SAAADI come from the germline V gene. V shed 6 bases, J shed 3 bases, and the junction held 6 bases outside the gene matches. The CDR3 loop is CASRQGARDTEAFF. The DNA for the CDR3 is TGCGCCAGCAGGCAGGGGGCGCGGGACACTGAAGCTTTCTTT.

The chain is built from TRBV7-6 and TRBJ2-5; D is perhaps TRBD1 or TRBD2 (6 bases each). The CDR3 is made up of 15 amino acids. The germline V gene encodes CDR1 SGHVS and CDR2 FNYEAQ. The V end lost 7 bases, the J end lost 1 base, and 16 bases lay between the germline ends. CDR3 sequence reads: CASNLVGGAQETQYF. Written as DNA, the CDR3 is TGTGCCAGCAACCTAGTGGGGGGCGCCCAAGAGACCCAGTACTTC.

The gene calls are TRBV5-1 and TRBJ1-6; no clear D gene. Deletions cut 3 bases from V and 6 bases from J, with 10 bases between. The germline CDR1 and CDR2 sequences are SGHRS and YFSETQ. This CDR3 has 14 amino acids. CDR3 loop: CASSSWGANSPLHF. CDR3 bases: TGCGCCAGCAGCTCATGGGGAGCTAATTCACCCCTCCACTTT.

The genes are TRBV20-1 and TRBJ2-2; 12 bases fit TRBD2. The CDR3 length is 19 residues. After removal of 0 bases from V and 0 bases from J, the junction contained 8 bases not matched to a gene. The germline V gene has CDR1 DFQATT and CDR2 SNEGSKA (reference sequence). This CDR3 is CSARDTGLAGSSNTGELFF. CDR3 bases: TGCAGTGCTAGAGATACCGGACTAGCGGGGAGTTCGAACACCGGGGAGCTGTTTTTT.

This clonotype was picked up many times. This chain uses TRBV28 with TRBJ1-5, with D perhaps matching TRBD1 (5 bases). The CDR3 extends over 19 amino acids. Germline CDR1 MDHEN, CDR2 SYDVKM. With 2 bases removed from V and 0 bases from J, the gap between germline ends came to 20 bases. CDR3 nucleotides: TGTGCCAGCAGTTTACTTACTCTGCCGTGGGGCTATAGCAATCAGCCCCAGCATTTT. As protein: CASSLLTLPWGYSNQPQHF.

This clonotype was counted many times. This chain uses TRBV6-5 with TRBJ1-3; D remains ambiguous. Germline V lookup: CDR1 MNHEY, CDR2 SVGAGI. This CDR3 region has 12 residues. The V end lost 6 bases, the J end lost 4 bases, and 7 bases lay between the germline ends. As DNA, the CDR3 is TGTGCCAGCAGAGGACCGGGAAACACCATATATTTT. This translates into CASRGPGNTIYF.

The chain has TRBV10-2 and TRBJ2-5, with 8 bases fitting TRBD2. V gave up 5 bases and J gave up 5 bases; unmatched junction bases: 4. This CDR3 contains 13 residues. Germline V gene data show CDR1 as WSHSY and CDR2 as SAAADI. CDR3 in amino acids: CASSISGAETQYF. The CDR3 DNA reads as TGCGCCAGCAGTATTAGCGGGGCGGAGACCCAGTACTTC.

The chain joins TRBV6-5 to TRBJ2-7; tentative D call: TRBD1 (6 bases). CDR3 length: 14 amino acids. Per germline, CDR1 MNHEY and CDR2 SVGAGI. The V gene lost 5 bases and the J gene lost 8 bases, with 19 bases spanning the gap. The CDR3 reads CASSGADSLYKQYF. In nucleotides, the CDR3 is TGTGCCAGCAGTGGCGCGGACAGTTTATACAAGCAGTACTTC.

The rearrangement joins TRBV5-1 to TRBJ2-7, with D possibly TRBD1 on 6 matching bases. Germline lookup yields CDR1 SGHRS and CDR2 YFSETQ. The V end was cut by 2 bases, the J end by 3 bases, with 21 bases between. The CDR3 runs 17 residues. The CDR3 loop reads CASSLISETGAYYEQYF. As DNA, the CDR3 is TGCGCCAGCAGCTTAATCTCCGAGACAGGTGCCTACTACGAGCAGTACTTC.

DNA for the CDR3: TGTGCCAGCAGTCGCCCTGGCCAGGGGTGGGCACCCCTCCACTTT. It yields the protein CASSRPGQGWAPLHF. The rearrangement links TRBV7-9 to TRBJ1-6; possibly TRBD1 for D (6 bases). Germline-derived CDR1 and CDR2 are SEHNR and FQNEAQ (reference sequence). CDR3 length equals 15 residues. V lost 6 bases, J lost 11 bases, and 20 bases lay in between.

In its sample, this clonotype was seen many times. The chain combines TRBV5-1 with TRBJ2-7; D possibly corresponds to TRBD1 (6 bases). The CDR3 contains 13 residues. Deletions cut 1 base from V and 7 bases from J, with 12 bases between. CDR1 is SGHRS and CDR2 is YFSETQ in the germline V gene. CDR3 residues: CASSLYRAGEQYF. CDR3 bases: TGCGCCAGCAGCTTGTACAGGGCCGGTGAGCAGTACTTC.